This TCR beta chain was captured by sequencing in a study of cytomegalovirus exposure and HLA in healthy donors. Findings and limits, study-wide: Associated with cytomegalovirus, according to the listing, were around 160 TCR beta chains. Most TCR sequences were rare, but some public TCRs occurred in many donors. Relative to equally common others, HLA-associated TCR beta chains showed greater clonal expansion in a later analysis.

All donors participated as healthy donors of bone marrow. PCR involved 60 Vbeta and 13 Jbeta primers. Some clones are missing from TCRdb's copy, which holds only in-frame ones; the method was immunoSEQ multiplex PCR. Seen here are about 130,000 clones, 84% observed once, and the top ten hold approximately 2.4%. Trimming removed 4 bases from V and 4 bases from J; junction bases left unmatched: 4. This CDR3 region has 13 residues. The V gene's germline CDR1 is SGHTA and CDR2 FQGNSA. This clone was counted between two and nine times. Its target is not known. This clonotype was sampled from a middle-aged man in good health and CMV-seronegative. V gene TRBV7-2 combines with J gene TRBJ2-7, with 7 positions matching TRBD1. Material: PBMCs. The CDR3 sequence: CASSWDRGYEQYF. The CDR3, as DNA: TGTGCCAGCAGCTGGGACAGAGGATACGAGCAGTACTTC.